This entry is about one T cell receptor (beta chain). The antigen is undetermined. The protocol was immunoSEQ multiplex PCR, while the TCRdb copy is restricted to in-frame clones and leaves out a portion. The table lists around 100,000 clones, around 84% of them singletons, with roughly 20% in the top ten. This sample stems from a study of cytomegalovirus exposure and HLA in healthy donors. V dropped 0 bases and J dropped 6; count of bases not matched to a gene: 5. CDR3 length equals 15 residues. The study drew the donors from its 120-subject validation cohort, separate from the roughly 700-subject first cohort. General study points: Most sequenced TCRs were rare (though some public TCRs occurred in many donors). TCR beta chains numbering some 160 were designated cytomegalovirus-associated. First-cohort TCR clusters tended to co-occur in the 90 to 150 validation repertoires, a later analysis found.

This receptor was taken from a man between 18 and 35 years old in good health and CMV-seropositive. Specimen: PBMCs. The chain links TRBV23-1 to TRBJ1-5; 7 bases are a match to TRBD1. TRBV23-1 is classed as an ORF, of uncertain function. The chain's CDR3 is CASSQSARGFQPQHF. The CDR3 DNA sequence: TGCGCCAGCAGTCAATCGGCCAGGGGGTTTCAGCCCCAGCATTTT.